The source of this TCR beta chain is a study of blood T cells in healthy people across ages. Study summary: Capture via template switching afforded approximately one barcoded beta molecule per two T cells.

The CDR3 runs 13 residues. The V end lost 5 bases, the J end lost 4 bases, and 9 bases lay between the germline ends. This clonotype was found many times. With a J-beta primer mix and a sample-barcoded 5' primer, a second PCR ran about 6 to 11 cycles. TCRdb itself ran the 5' RACE reads through MiXCR, one entry per CDR3 protein. The table records 700,000 to 900,000 distinct CDR3 sequences, 20% to 30% of them present only once. These data also formed part of another study, on T cells of mothers and their children. That study reports: Extraction yielded RNA that went, in full, into cDNA synthesis at roughly 1.5 ug per 15 ul.

V and J are TRBV12-3 or TRBV12-4 and TRBJ2-1; D is uncertain. Input material: blood. The TCR sequence derives from a boy aged 5-17 years in good health. CDR3 in DNA: TGTGCCAGCAGTCCGCCTGGGTACAATGAGCAGTTCTTC. Translating it yields CASSPPGYNEQFF.